The table lists the clone carrying this T cell receptor beta chain with many counts. Its antigen is currently unknown. Libraries were made from TCR beta cDNA, and they carried unique molecular identifiers. Some 500,000 cDNA molecules were obtained from around 0.96 to 9.9 million T cells. MiXCR, run by TCRdb on the PCR reads, gives a single entry per CDR3 protein. Altogether some 260,000 distinct CDR3 sequences are present, around 34% being singletons, with the ten largest covering around 4.8%. The sample is drawn from a study of post-analysis software for immune sequencing data. The wider study: Patients had relapsing-remitting, secondary progressive or progressive-relapsing multiple sclerosis; some lacked subtype.

This CDR3 has 13 amino acids. Trimming took 7 bases from V and 10 from J, leaving 14 bases between them. General observations from the study: Those samples that were prepared in the same batch co-clustered strongly by F measure. Compared with controls, patients had more of five TRBV segments, including TRBV5-6, TRBV5-1 and TRBV20-1. Multiple sclerosis patients had significantly lower normalized Chao1 diversity than controls.

This clonotype was obtained from a girl under 18 with multiple sclerosis. Sequencing input: blood. The chain combines TRBV12-3 or TRBV12-4 with TRBJ1-6; possibly TRBD1 for D (5 bases). Written as DNA, the CDR3 is TGTGCCAGCACCGGCGGGGGTTTCTCACCCCTCCACTTT. It specifies CASTGGGFSPLHF.